This T cell receptor beta chain derives from a study of blood T cell repertoires in COVID-19. Sequencing was performed with immunoSEQ multiplex PCR; in TCRdb, only in-frame clones are kept and a portion is missing. This table has a few hundred thousand clones, about 85% appearing once. The source of this sequence is a woman aged 18-29 years who had recovered from COVID-19. Material: peripheral blood.

This chain's CDR3 is CSGGTSGRASEQFF. The CDR3 DNA is TGCAGCGGGGGGACTAGCGGGAGGGCCAGTGAGCAGTTCTTC. The genes are TRBV29-1 and TRBJ2-1; 16 nucleotides match TRBD2. CDR1 and CDR2 from the germline V gene are SQVTM and ANQGSEA. This CDR3 is built from 14 residues. Losses at the gene ends were 7 bases for V and 9 bases for J; bases not matched to a gene: 6.